This T cell receptor (beta chain) was retrieved from a study of blood T cells in healthy people across ages. The authors ran a second PCR of roughly 6 to 12 cycles using a sample-barcoded 5' primer and a J-beta primer mix. MiXCR, applied by TCRdb to the 5' RACE reads, yields one record per CDR3 protein. This sample has approximately 800,000 distinct CDR3 sequences, with 25% to 30% found just once. Broader study findings: It was found that TCR beta diversity correlated strongly with the percentage of naive T cells.

With respect to this clonotype: Its target is unknown.

The ends were cut back, 5 bases at V and 0 bases at J, with 8 bases in the middle. Germline loops: CDR1 MNHEY, CDR2 SVGAGI. The length of the CDR3 is 14 residues. These data were likewise used in another study, on T cells of mothers and their children. That paper adds: In this cohort, donors were three healthy Caucasian mothers plus their six children.

Sequencing was performed on blood. The receptor comes from a boy aged 10-17 years in good health. This rearrangement joins TRBV6-5 to TRBJ1-5; maybe TRBD1 (6 bases). This CDR3 reads CASSTGHSNQPQHF. The CDR3, as DNA: TGTGCCAGCAGTACAGGGCATAGCAATCAGCCCCAGCATTTT.